This TCR beta chain is from a study of T cells in Graves' hyperthyroidism and ophthalmopathy (dated by TCRdb to the late 2010s). Concerning the study at large: TCR V-J signatures able to tell the groups apart were searched for in a discovery cohort of 100 patients, of whom 40 to 45 had Graves' ophthalmopathy and roughly 57 had stable Graves' hyperthyroidism. The study also compared thyroid tissue and blood T-cell repertoires from over 5 Graves' hyperthyroidism patients. The paper describes TCR Vbeta CDR3 sequencing of around 140 peripheral blood samples, made up of approximately 40 ophthalmopathy patients, some 80 hyperthyroidism patients and about 17 progressor patients. Whether ophthalmopathy could be predicted prospectively was tested in an independent validation cohort made up of approximately 19 hyperthyroidism patients plus 17 patients who later progressed to ophthalmopathy. After blood sampling, hyperthyroidism patients were treated with methimazole at a starting dose of 30 mg daily, and ophthalmopathy patients were treated with high-dose intravenous methylprednisolone. The roughly 99 discovery patients were divided at random into training and test sets in a 7:3 ratio.

Summary of the overall study and its limitations: In validation, progression to ophthalmopathy was predicted by the model with 55% to 71% sensitivity and roughly 76% specificity, a median of around 6.5 months before onset. No statistical method was used to set the sample size in advance, and investigators knew the group allocation. Most expanded thyroid clonotypes (frequency above 0.001) were also detected in blood, suggesting blood repertoires may reflect thyroid immune responses. A 13 V-J signature model separated ophthalmopathy from stable hyperthyroidism, with 87.88% sensitivity and just under 84% specificity in cross-validation and 80%/75% in testing.

Exclusion was applied to patients with uncontrolled infections, other autoimmune diseases, pregnancy or lactation. Diagnoses were based on clinical symptoms, serum thyroxine and TRAb, thyroid ultrasound and orbital computed tomography. Total RNA was extracted using Trizol reagent, and RNA quality was assessed on an Agilent 2100 Bioanalyzer. The TCR beta CDR3 regions were amplified from the RNA transcripts. The TCR CDR3 was subjected to a first round of RT-PCR using the HTBI primer set and the Qiagen OneStep RT-PCR kit. Libraries were constructed in a second round of multiplex PCR, after which size selection and purification were carried out. Paired-end sequencing of the libraries was performed with 100 bp reads on an Illumina HiSeq2000. The paper's processing steps were these. SOAPnuke was used to process the raw data, throwing out any read that contained adapters or uncalled bases, had a mean Phred below 15, or lacked an exact constant-primer or identifier match. COPE v1.2.5 was used to merge the high-quality paired reads, and each unique nucleotide sequence was defined as a clonotype. Clonotypes were aligned to IMGT TRBV, TRBD and TRBJ reference segments using MiTCR v1.1. The analysis was restricted to V-J combinations with a frequency above 0.0001, which together covered 98% to 99.2% of the repertoires. A TCS score was defined as the ratio between F50 (clonal expansion) and ExV (chaos), using BLOSUM62-based TCRdist between CDR3 peptides within each V-J. Welch's t-statistics and random forest reduced fewer than 600 V-J features to 13, which were used in a naive Bayes classifier (R e1071). The Morisita-Horn index was used to measure how similar the thyroid and blood repertoires were. The public reads were reanalyzed by TCRdb: fastp trimming at Q25, MiXCR alignment, in-frame beta chains only. CDR3 protein sequences are deduplicated, and each keeps its most common genes and DNA. None of the V and J calls come from the authors' own analysis; TCRdb made them. The sample table shows roughly 570,000 distinct CDR3 sequences, and 46% are seen once. 19% of the sample goes to the ten largest clones.

V ends up 0 bases short and J 0 bases short, with an unmatched junction base count of 8. From a lookup of the germline V gene (reference sequence), CDR1 and CDR2 are LNHNV and YYDKDF. Inclusive of the bounding cysteine and phenylalanine, the CDR3 is 17 residues long. Solely the CDR3 DNA is kept, with 51 bases framed from the first base. Points on this clonotype: Its antigen remains undetermined. Qualities for individual bases were not recorded, and no much larger clone is one base off.

The sequence derives from an adult woman with Graves' disease, either hyperthyroidism or ophthalmopathy (not recorded which). The chain joins TRBV15 to TRBJ2-7, and 7 junctional nucleotides match TRBD2. The sample comprised peripheral blood or thyroid tissue (not recorded which). Here is the DNA: TGTGCCACCAGCAGAGAACCCGTCGGGGGGACCTCCTACGAGCAGTACTTC. This translates into CATSREPVGGTSYEQYF. This CDR3, with the reference TRBV15 and TRBJ2-7 proteins standing in past its ends, gives the full variable domain DAMVIQNPRYQVTQFGKPVTLSCSQTLNHNVMYWYQQKSSQAPKLLFHYYDKDFNNEADTPDNFQSRRPNTSFCFLDIRSPGLGDTAMYLCATSREPVGGTSYEQYFGPGTRLTVT.